One and the same sample provided the 9 T cell receptor beta chains below, sequenced in a study of shared clonotypes between healthy human individuals. The protocol was immunoSEQ multiplex PCR, while the TCRdb copy is restricted to in-frame clones and leaves out a portion. The sample lists under 200,000 clones; around 93% were seen once. Material for sequencing was naive CD4+ T cells sorted from blood. Indicated subset: CD45RA+ positively selected. The source of these receptors is a woman in her twenties or thirties in good health.

V gene TRBV6-1 combines with J gene TRBJ1-2; D not resolved. Per the germline V gene, CDR1 is MNHNS and CDR2 is SASEGT. The V and J ends lost 1 base and 8 bases respectively, with 17 bases between them. CDR3 length: 15 amino acids. CDR3 in amino acids: CASSEELGNRRGYTF. CDR3 sequence (DNA): TGTGCCAGCAGTGAAGAATTAGGGAATCGGCGCGGCTACACCTTC.

The chain recombines TRBV7-3 with TRBJ2-1; 16 bases are a match to TRBD2. Trimming cost V 5 bases and J 8 bases; bases outside gene matches: 6. The CDR3 is 16 amino acids. Per germline, CDR1 SGHTA and CDR2 FQGTGA. CDR3 in amino acids: CASSRGLAGGLDEQFF. DNA of the CDR3: TGTGCCAGCAGCAGGGGACTAGCGGGAGGGCTGGATGAGCAGTTCTTC. The variable domain in full, with the rest retrieved from reference TRBV7-3 and TRBJ2-1, is GAGVSQTPSNKVTEKGKYVELRCDPISGHTALYWYRQSLGQGPEFLIYFQGTGAADDSGLPNDRFFAVRPEGSVSTLKIQRTERGDSAVYLCASSRGLAGGLDEQFFGPGTRLTVL.

The rearrangement uses TRBV5-4 and TRBJ2-1, with D hard to call. This CDR3 region has 13 residues. V lost 4 bases and J lost 10, with 15 bases in between. Germline V CDR1 and CDR2: SGHNT, YYREEE (reference sequence). DNA of the CDR3: TGTGCCAGCAGCCTCCGGACCAACCCGGAGCAGTTCTTC. Amino acids: CASSLRTNPEQFF.

The V and J genes are TRBV19 and TRBJ1-2, with TRBD1 as a possible D gene (5 bases). The length of the CDR3 is 12 residues. CDR1 LNHDA and CDR2 SQIVND come from the germline V gene (reference sequence). V was shortened by 7 bases and J by 8 bases, with 14 bases between the two germline ends. The CDR3 region is CASKKSGAGYTF. CDR3 coding DNA: TGTGCCAGTAAAAAAAGCGGGGCCGGCTACACCTTC.

J is TRBJ1-5 and V is TRBV7-3, with D unclear. CDR3 length: 13 residues. Trimming left V 3 bases short and J 5 bases short, with 8 bases between. CDR1 and CDR2 (germline): SGHTA, FQGTGA. CDR3 amino acids: CASSLSRDQPQHF. The CDR3 nucleotides are TGTGCCAGCAGCTTGTCCCGAGATCAGCCCCAGCATTTT.

Only a few counts were recorded for this clone. The rearrangement uses TRBV6-5 and TRBJ2-7; tentatively, D is TRBD2 (6 bases). The CDR3 is 13 amino acids. The V end was cut by 8 bases, the J end by 0 bases, with 11 bases between. The V gene's germline CDR1 is MNHEY and CDR2 SVGAGI. The CDR3 DNA reads as TGTGCCAGCCGGCGGGGTCTCTCCTACGAGCAGTACTTC. Translating it yields CASRRGLSYEQYF.

The CDR3 reads CAIYGGGHSTEAFF. The CDR3 bases are TGTGCCATCTATGGGGGGGGGCACAGCACTGAAGCTTTCTTT. This chain links TRBV6-1 with TRBJ1-1; D is possibly TRBD1 (6 bases). Germline-derived CDR1 and CDR2 are MNHNS and SASEGT. The CDR3 is 14 amino acids. Trimming shortened V by 10 bases and J by 4 bases, and 19 bases separated the two germline ends.

The chain employs TRBV18 and TRBJ2-7; the match to TRBD2 covers 7 bases. V gave up 3 bases and J gave up 0 bases; unmatched junction bases: 5. Germline loops: CDR1 KGHSH, CDR2 LQKENI. There are 15 residues in the CDR3. The CDR3 nucleotides are TGTGCCAGCTCACCGGCTAGCGGATACTCCTACGAGCAGTACTTC. Translating gives CASSPASGYSYEQYF.

The chain recombines TRBV28 with TRBJ2-7; no definite D call. The CDR3 contains 13 residues. V lost 2 bases and J lost 0, with 5 bases in between. Germline assignment: CDR1 MDHEN and CDR2 SYDVKM. The chain's CDR3 is CASSLVSSYEQYF. CDR3 DNA sequence: TGTGCCAGCAGTTTAGTTAGCTCCTACGAGCAGTACTTC.